The sequence of this TCR beta chain was determined in a study of shared clonotypes between healthy human individuals. General study points: Rarefaction exposed incomplete sorted-subset sequencing despite large depth. Clonotype sharing levels among donors were expected to vary with sequencing depth.

With regard to this clone: What it recognizes is unknown.

The length of the CDR3 is 16 residues. Germline values: CDR1 SGHAT, CDR2 FQNNGV. V lost 5 bases to trimming and J lost 4 bases; unmatched junction nucleotides: 7. Sequencing was at deep level. Assay: immunoSEQ multiplex PCR; the TCRdb copy retains only in-frame clones and omits some. The sample has hundreds of thousands of clones; over 65% are singletons. Sequencing was performed on memory CD4+ T cells sorted from blood. Subset specified: CD45RA-negative fraction. The rearrangement uses TRBV11-2 and TRBJ2-6, with 8 bases lining up with TRBD1. The receptor comes from a woman younger than 45 in good health. Here the CDR3 reads CASSLQGAWGANVLTF. In nucleotides, the CDR3 is TGTGCCAGCAGCCTCCAGGGGGCGTGGGGGGCCAACGTCCTGACTTTC.